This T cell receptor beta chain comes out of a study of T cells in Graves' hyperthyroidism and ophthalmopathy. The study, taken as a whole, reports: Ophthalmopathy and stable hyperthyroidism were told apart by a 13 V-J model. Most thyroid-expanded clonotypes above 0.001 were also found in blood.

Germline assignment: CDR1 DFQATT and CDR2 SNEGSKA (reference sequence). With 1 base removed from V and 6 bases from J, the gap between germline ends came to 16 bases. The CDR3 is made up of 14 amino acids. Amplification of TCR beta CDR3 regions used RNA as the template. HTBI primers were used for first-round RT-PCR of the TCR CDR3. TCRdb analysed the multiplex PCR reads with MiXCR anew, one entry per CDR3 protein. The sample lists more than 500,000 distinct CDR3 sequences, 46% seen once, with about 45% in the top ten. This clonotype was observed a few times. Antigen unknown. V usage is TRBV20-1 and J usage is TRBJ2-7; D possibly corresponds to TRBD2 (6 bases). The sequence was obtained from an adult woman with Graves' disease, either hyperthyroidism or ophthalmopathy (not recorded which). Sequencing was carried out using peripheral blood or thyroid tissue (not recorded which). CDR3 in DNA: TGCAGTGCTAGAGGGGCTCCTAGCGATTTCGAGCAGTACTTC. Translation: CSARGAPSDFEQYF.